Below are 25 T cell receptor beta chains sequenced from a single sample in a study of regulatory T cells in long-lasting Graves disease. Generation of the TCR library employed RNA extracted from PBMCs. TCRdb recomputed calls from the reads with MiXCR, one row per CDR3 protein. The sample yields approximately 880 distinct CDR3 sequences, about 83% seen once. The sample was peripheral blood mononuclear cells (PBMCs), taken with antithyroid drug treatment, in newly diagnosed or persistent Graves disease (not recorded which). Receptor source: a woman aged 18-35 years with Graves disease.

The genes are TRBV24-1 and TRBJ2-5; tentative D call: TRBD1 (5 bases). This CDR3 has 14 residues. Trimming stripped 5 bases from V and 0 bases from J, with 9 bases between. Germline CDR1 and CDR2: KGHDR and SFDVKD. In DNA form, the CDR3 reads TGTGCCACCAGTGCAGGGCAGTACCAAGAGACCCAGTACTTC. It is translated as CATSAGQYQETQYF.

The chain links TRBV12-3 or TRBV12-4 to TRBJ1-1; D remains ambiguous. This CDR3 contains 12 residues. The germline V and J ends were trimmed by 5 bases and 5 bases, with 9 bases remaining between them. The CDR3 sequence: CASSDVGTEAFF. CDR3 bases: TGTGCCAGCAGTGACGTTGGGACTGAAGCTTTCTTT.

This clonotype was counted a few times. The chain recombines TRBV27 with TRBJ2-7; D gene unclear. The CDR3 is made up of 14 amino acids. Germline V gene sequence: CDR1 MNHEY, CDR2 SMNVEV (reference sequence). V lost 1 base and J lost 5, with 12 bases in between. CDR3 protein: CASSLYTSVDEQYF. CDR3 nucleotide sequence: TGTGCCAGCAGTTTATATACCTCAGTAGACGAGCAGTACTTC.

V usage is TRBV28 and J usage is TRBJ2-7; unclear D gene. The CDR3 is 13 amino acids. The germline V gene encodes CDR1 MDHEN and CDR2 SYDVKM. Trimming stripped 10 bases from V and 7 bases from J, with 20 bases between. CDR3 loop: CATTGPTYREQYF. In nucleotides, the CDR3 is TGTGCCACCACCGGGCCCACATACCGAGAGCAGTACTTC.

The rearrangement joins TRBV5-1 to TRBJ1-4, with D unresolved. The length of the CDR3 is 14 residues. Trimming pared 2 bases from V and 8 bases from J, leaving 13 bases between. Germline V CDR1 and CDR2: SGHRS, YFSETQ. The CDR3 nucleotides are TGCGCCAGCAGCTTCGGACCCCCTGAGGAAAAACTGTTTTTT. Translating gives CASSFGPPEEKLFF.

This chain connects TRBV15 to TRBJ2-5, with D uncertain. Germline V gives CDR1 LNHNV, CDR2 YYDKDF (reference sequence). The germline V and J ends were trimmed by 1 base and 1 base, with 7 bases remaining between them. This CDR3 is built from 14 residues. This CDR3 reads CATSRGPVQETQYF. CDR3 bases: TGTGCCACCAGCAGAGGTCCAGTCCAAGAGACCCAGTACTTC.

The chain employs TRBV29-1 and TRBJ2-5; D is possibly TRBD1 or TRBD2 (6 bases each). CDR1 and CDR2 from the germline V gene are SQVTM and ANQGSEA. Trimming removed 4 bases at V and 4 bases at J, with 13 bases between. The CDR3 spans 13 residues. This CDR3 is CSVGGGGRETQYF. The CDR3 coding sequence is TGCAGCGTTGGTGGAGGGGGAAGAGAGACCCAGTACTTC.

V gene TRBV10-3 combines with J gene TRBJ1-5; the D gene is possibly TRBD1 (6 bases). In germline, CDR1 is ENHRY, CDR2 SYGVKD. V gave up 5 bases and J gave up 0 bases, with 11 bases separating them. The CDR3 loop spans 15 amino acids. The CDR3 DNA reads TGTGCCATCAGTCCCGGGACACCTAGCAATCAGCCCCAGCATTTT. This translates into CAISPGTPSNQPQHF.

V and J are TRBV28 and TRBJ1-5, with D uncertain. V was shortened by 11 bases and J by 6 bases, with 14 bases between the two germline ends. Germline V gene data show CDR1 as MDHEN and CDR2 as SYDVKM. The CDR3 totals 12 residues. Here the CDR3 reads CAVGPAVQPQHF. In DNA, the CDR3 is TGTGCCGTCGGGCCGGCAGTTCAGCCCCAGCATTTT. The whole variable domain, remainder taken from reference TRBV28 and TRBJ1-5, is DVKVTQSSRYLVKRTGEKVFLECVQDMDHENMFWYRQDPGLGLRLIYFSYDVKMKEKGDIPEGYSVSREKKERFSLILESASTNQTSMYLCAVGPAVQPQHFGDGTRLSIL.

This chain links TRBV9 with TRBJ2-7; TRBD1 matches at 8 bases. Germline V lookup: CDR1 SGDLS, CDR2 YYNGEE. V lost 0 bases to trimming and J lost 6 bases; unmatched junction nucleotides: 8. The CDR3 is 15 residues long. In nucleotides, the CDR3 is TGTGCCAGCAGCGTAGACCCACAGGGGGGATCCGAGCAGTACTTC. Translated: CASSVDPQGGSEQYF.

The gene calls are TRBV5-1 and TRBJ2-2, with D tentatively TRBD1 (5 bases). The V end lost 0 bases, the J end lost 1 base, and 7 bases lay between the germline ends. The CDR3 is 15 residues long. Germline loops: CDR1 SGHRS, CDR2 YFSETQ. The CDR3 DNA sequence: TGCGCCAGCAGCTTGGTGCAGGGGAACACCGGGGAGCTGTTTTTT. Protein sequence: CASSLVQGNTGELFF.

The chain employs TRBV11-2 and TRBJ2-1, with D maybe TRBD2 (5 bases). Trimming took 3 bases from V and 9 from J, leaving 12 bases between them. This CDR3 contains 13 residues. The V gene's germline CDR1 is SGHAT and CDR2 FQNNGV. CDR3 in DNA: TGTGCCAGCAGCTTCCCACGGGGTGGTGAGCAGTTCTTC. Translating it yields CASSFPRGGEQFF.

This clonotype was recorded a few times. J is TRBJ1-2 and V is TRBV5-6; 10 positions agree with TRBD1. Per the germline V gene, CDR1 is SGHDT and CDR2 is YYEEEE. There are 14 residues in the CDR3. V lost 5 bases to trimming and J lost 8 bases; unmatched junction nucleotides: 9. The CDR3 region has the DNA TGTGCCAGCAGATCTTGGGGGACAGGGGCCGGCTACACCTTC. This sequence encodes CASRSWGTGAGYTF.

V is TRBV4-2 and J is TRBJ2-6; 8 bases fit TRBD1. CDR3 length: 21 residues. V was pared by 0 bases and J by 0 bases, with 13 bases of the junction left unmatched. In germline, CDR1 is LGHNA, CDR2 YNFKEQ. CDR3 bases: TGTGCCAGCAGCCAAGAATGGGTGGCAGGGGGCACCGTCTCTGGGGCCAACGTCCTGACTTTC. This codes for CASSQEWVAGGTVSGANVLTF.

The rearrangement uses TRBV12-3 or TRBV12-4 and TRBJ1-2; unclear D gene. CDR3 length equals 14 residues. Deletions cut 4 bases from V and 6 bases from J, with 15 bases between. CDR3 protein: CASSSFDEFHGYTF. The CDR3 DNA is TGTGCCAGCAGTTCGTTCGACGAATTCCATGGCTACACCTTC.

The chain joins TRBV7-8 to TRBJ1-5, with unresolved D. CDR1 SGHVS and CDR2 FQNEAQ come from the germline V gene. The CDR3 totals 15 residues. The germline V and J ends were trimmed by 4 bases and 7 bases, with 17 bases remaining between them. The CDR3 DNA follows: TGTGCCAGCAGCTCCAGCCGGGTTGCAGACCAGCCCCAGCATTTT. Amino acids: CASSSSRVADQPQHF. The full variable domain, with the rest looked up from reference TRBV7-8 and TRBJ1-5, is GAGVSQSPRYKVAKRGQDVALRCDPISGHVSLFWYQQALGQGPEFLTYFQNEAQLDKSGLPSDRFFAERPEGSVSTLKIQRTQQEDSAVYLCASSSSRVADQPQHFGDGTRLSIL.

The V and J genes are TRBV9 and TRBJ2-3; D tentatively reads TRBD1 or TRBD2 (5 bases each). The germline gives CDR1 SGDLS, CDR2 YYNGEE. Trimming took 0 bases from V and 4 from J, leaving 12 bases between them. The CDR3 sequence is 15 residues long. CDR3 residues: CASSVATGDPDTQYF. The CDR3 DNA follows: TGTGCCAGCAGCGTAGCTACCGGGGACCCAGATACGCAGTATTTT.

The chain couples TRBV6-5 to TRBJ2-7; tentatively, D is TRBD1 (6 bases). The CDR3 consists of 14 residues. Trimming removed 6 bases from V and 2 bases from J, with 14 bases in between. Looked up from germline, CDR1 is MNHEY and CDR2 is SVGAGI. CDR3 DNA: TGTGCCAGCAGCTTACAGGGTACAACCTACGAGCAGTACTTC. It codes for CASSLQGTTYEQYF.

V is TRBV9 and J is TRBJ2-3; 7 bases line up with TRBD1. Germline V gene sequence: CDR1 SGDLS, CDR2 YYNGEE. This CDR3 comprises 16 residues. V dropped 4 bases and J dropped 6; count of bases not matched to a gene: 14. The CDR3 reads CASSSETGRLDDTQYF. Here the CDR3 DNA reads TGTGCCAGCAGCTCTGAGACAGGGCGCTTAGATGATACGCAGTATTTT.

The V call is TRBV5-1, the J call TRBJ2-6; D perhaps matches TRBD1 (5 bases). Trimming shortened V by 3 bases and J by 2 bases, and 12 bases separated the two germline ends. This CDR3 is 16 amino acids long. The germline CDR1 and CDR2 sequences are SGHRS and YFSETQ. The CDR3 loop is CASSSEGVAGANVLTF. As DNA, the CDR3 is TGCGCCAGCAGCTCGGAAGGGGTGGCTGGGGCCAACGTCCTGACTTTC.

CDR3 amino acids: CASSAYYGYTF. CDR3 DNA sequence: TGTGCCAGTAGTGCCTACTATGGCTACACCTTC. The chain uses TRBV19 and TRBJ1-2; D remains unclear. Trimming took off 5 bases at V and 3 bases at J, with 4 bases between the two ends. CDR1 is LNHDA, CDR2 SQIVND, per germline (reference sequence). The CDR3 consists of 11 residues.

This clonotype was seen just once. The genes are TRBV20-1 and TRBJ2-5; 10 bases map to TRBD1. Germline assignment: CDR1 DFQATT and CDR2 SNEGSKA (reference sequence). The CDR3 totals 15 residues. Trimming at V came to 5 bases and at J to 1 base, leaving 7 bases not matched to a gene. CDR3 sequence reads: CSALPGQGRQETQYF. The CDR3 DNA sequence: TGCAGTGCTCTCCCGGGACAGGGGCGCCAAGAGACCCAGTACTTC.

CDR3 coding DNA: TGTGCCAGCAGCTTTTCGGACAGGGTATCGTTGGAGACCCAGTACTTC. This encodes CASSFSDRVSLETQYF. The chain employs TRBV27 and TRBJ2-5, with 8 positions matching TRBD1. The V gene's germline CDR1 is MNHEY and CDR2 SMNVEV (reference sequence). This CDR3 region has 16 residues. Trimming took 6 bases from V and 5 from J; bases not matched to a gene: 14.

This clonotype was seen a handful of times. The V call is TRBV11-2, the J call TRBJ1-5; the D is unclear. V gave up 0 bases and J gave up 6 bases, with 12 bases separating them. Germline-derived CDR1 and CDR2 are SGHAT and FQNNGV. The CDR3 spans 15 residues. The CDR3: CASSLDTFRGQPQHF. The CDR3 DNA is TGTGCCAGCAGCTTAGATACATTTCGGGGTCAGCCCCAGCATTTT.

The chain combines TRBV9 with TRBJ1-5, with D unclear. The CDR3 is made up of 14 amino acids. Trimming cost V 0 bases and J 0 bases, with 4 bases left between them. The germline V gene encodes CDR1 SGDLS and CDR2 YYNGEE. CDR3 sequence: CASSVGHSNQPQHF. CDR3 nucleotides: TGTGCCAGCAGCGTAGGTCATAGCAATCAGCCCCAGCATTTT. Drawing the rest from reference TRBV9 and TRBJ1-5, the complete variable domain is DSGVTQTPKHLITATGQRVTLRCSPRSGDLSVYWYQQSLDQGLQFLIQYYNGEERAKGNILERFSAQQFPDLHSELNLSSLELGDSALYFCASSVGHSNQPQHFGDGTRLSIL.